Reported below is one T cell receptor (beta chain). This sample stems from a study of cytotoxic CD8 clonotypes in ibrutinib-treated CLL. The V gene's germline CDR1 is MNHEY and CDR2 SMNVEV (reference sequence). The CDR3 is 14 residues long. The V and J ends lost 6 bases and 5 bases, in that order; junction bases with no gene match: 7. Sequencing used immunoSEQ multiplex PCR; TCRdb keeps in-frame clones, though not all of them. The sample gives about 200,000 clones, 75% to 80% of which show up once; roughly 10% is in the top ten. Material: PBMCs, obtained after 12 months of ibrutinib treatment. This rearrangement joins TRBV27 to TRBJ2-4; TRBD2 matches 7 bases. The TCR sequence derives from a human donor with chronic lymphocytic leukemia. The CDR3: CASREWEGQNIQYF. The CDR3 DNA follows: TGTGCCAGCAGGGAGTGGGAGGGCCAAAACATTCAGTACTTC.